The sequence of this T cell receptor (beta chain) was determined in a study of T cell responses to AZD1222 COVID-19 vaccine. General study points: Only six people who got AZD1222 tested seropositive at baseline. Mostly white British, mostly female donors; authors suggested clonal diversity may be underestimated.

CDR1 is SGHNT, CDR2 YYREEE, per germline (reference sequence). The CDR3 has 16 residues. The V end was cut by 4 bases, the J end by 5 bases, with 22 bases between. Generated by immunoSEQ multiplex PCR, the TCRdb table keeps only in-frame clones and is missing some. Of some 120,000 clones detected, 80% to 95% appear once; the ten largest clones hold about 3%. Of note for this clone: Its specificity is not known.

The TCR sequence derives from an adult in good health. Sample: peripheral blood, taken on day 0 of AZD1222 vaccination. The chain is built from TRBV5-4 and TRBJ2-7, with TRBD2 as a possible D gene (7 bases). The CDR3 region has the DNA TGTGCCAGCAGCCCCAGTAGGGGGGGCGGACTAAACGAGCAGTACTTC. This sequence encodes CASSPSRGGGLNEQYF.